The T cell receptor (beta chain) under discussion was sequenced for a study of cytomegalovirus exposure and HLA in healthy donors. The overall study: A preliminary data release comprised approximately 85 million unique TCRs obtained from HLA-typed donors. Study-wide results and limits: Cytomegalovirus status was reportedly diagnosed by the classifier with high specificity and sensitivity. In a later analysis, across HLA loci, associated TCR counts were highest for DRB1, lowest for HLA-C.

The PCR had 60 Vbeta and 13 Jbeta primers. Original processing methods: In a later analysis, the count reached some 75 million unique TCR beta chains, with approximately 10 million shared. TCRdb's copy holds only in-frame clones and misses some; the assay was immunoSEQ multiplex PCR. The V and J calls and clone size are taken from that table; D and trimming were inferred from the DNA. This table has over 100,000 clones, approximately 10% appearing once. Notes on this clone: Its antigen is not known. This likely comes from a read error, as the CDR3 has no conserved phenylalanine or tryptophan at its end. The limits of the CDR3 on the DNA are not certain, so only TCRdb's listed CDR3 is given.

The sequenced sample was PBMCs. The receptor was isolated from a woman aged 35 to 49 in good health and CMV-seropositive.

The CDR3 reads CATTTPGKGTQKPLL. The J gene is TRBJ1-1, the V gene TRBV19; TRBD1 was called by the table and not checked on the DNA. The CDR3 has 15 amino acids, counting both end residues. The V gene's germline CDR1 is LNHDA and CDR2 SQIVND (reference sequence).